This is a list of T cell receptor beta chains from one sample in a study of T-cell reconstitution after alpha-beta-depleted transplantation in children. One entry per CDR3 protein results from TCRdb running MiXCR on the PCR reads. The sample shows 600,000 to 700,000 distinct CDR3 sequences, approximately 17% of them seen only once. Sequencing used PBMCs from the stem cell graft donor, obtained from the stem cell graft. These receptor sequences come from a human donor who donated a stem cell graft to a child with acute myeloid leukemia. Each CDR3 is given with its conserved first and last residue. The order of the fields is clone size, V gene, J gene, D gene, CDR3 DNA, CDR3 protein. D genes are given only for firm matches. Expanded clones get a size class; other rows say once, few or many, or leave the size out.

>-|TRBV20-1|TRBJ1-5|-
TGCAGTGCTAGAGAGAGGGGACTCGGACGGAATAGCAATCAGCCCCAGCATTTT
CSARERGLGRNSNQPQHF
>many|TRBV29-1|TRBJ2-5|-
TGCAGCGTTGAACTCGTCCGGGACCCTAAAGGGGAGACCCAGTACTTC
CSVELVRDPKGETQYF
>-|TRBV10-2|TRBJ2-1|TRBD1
TGCGCCAGCAGTGAAGGTCCGGGACAGAGCTCCTACAATGAGCAGTTCTTC
CASSEGPGQSSYNEQFF
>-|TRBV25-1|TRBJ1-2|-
TGTGCCAGCAGAAACAGGGACATAGATGGCTACACCTTC
CASRNRDIDGYTF
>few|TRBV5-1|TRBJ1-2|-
TGCGCCAGCAGCTTAGGACTACAGGAAGGTGGCTCTGGCTACACCTTC
CASSLGLQEGGSGYTF
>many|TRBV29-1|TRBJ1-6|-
TGCAGCGTTGCAACGCGCTATAATTCACCCCTCCACTTT
CSVATRYNSPLHF
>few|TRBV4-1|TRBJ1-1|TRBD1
TGCGCCAGCAGCCTAACAGGGGGATCTGAAGCTTTCTTT
CASSLTGGSEAFF
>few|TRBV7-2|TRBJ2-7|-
TGTGCCAGCAGCTTAAGCCGTGCGCGTTCGGAGCAGTACTTC
CASSLSRARSEQYF
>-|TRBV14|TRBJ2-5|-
TGTGCCAGCAGCCAAGAATGGCGGCAAGAGACCCAGTACTTC
CASSQEWRQETQYF
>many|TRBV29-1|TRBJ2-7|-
TGCAGCGTTGGAGATGTAGGCTCGCAGTACTTC
CSVGDVGSQYF
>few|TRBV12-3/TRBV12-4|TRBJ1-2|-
TGTGCCAGCAGTTACGGATCGGCAGGGGATGGCTACACCTTC
CASSYGSAGDGYTF
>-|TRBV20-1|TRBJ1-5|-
TGCAGTGCTAGGCCTCAGTATAGCAATCAGCCCCAGCATTTT
CSARPQYSNQPQHF
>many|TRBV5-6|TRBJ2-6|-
TGTGCCAGCAGCTTGGAGGGCCCTGGGGCCAACGTCCTGACTTTC
CASSLEGPGANVLTF
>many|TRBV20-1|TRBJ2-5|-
TGCAGTGCTAGAACTACGGTACAAGAGACCCAGTACTTC
CSARTTVQETQYF
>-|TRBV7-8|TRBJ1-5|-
TGTGCCAGCAGCCCCGGGCAGGGAGTGGGCAATCAGCCCCAGCATTTT
CASSPGQGVGNQPQHF
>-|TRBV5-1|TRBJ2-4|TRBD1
TGCGCCAGCAGCCCGGGACAGGGGTTCAAAAACATTCAGTACTTC
CASSPGQGFKNIQYF
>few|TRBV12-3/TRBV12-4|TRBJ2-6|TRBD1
TGTGCCAGCAAACCCACAGGGGCCGTGGCCTCTGGGGCCAACGTCCTGACTTTC
CASKPTGAVASGANVLTF
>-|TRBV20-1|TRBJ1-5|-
TGCAGTGCTGGTCCGGGACGGGGTCGACTGGAGCCCCAGCATTTT
CSAGPGRGRLEPQHF
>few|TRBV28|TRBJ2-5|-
TGTGCCAGCAGTGGGACCGGAGAGACCCAGTACTTC
CASSGTGETQYF
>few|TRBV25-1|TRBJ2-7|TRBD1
TGTGCCAGCAGTGAATACGGGACAGGGTCTCGGGAGCAGTACTTC
CASSEYGTGSREQYF
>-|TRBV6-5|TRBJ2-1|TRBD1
TGTGCCAGCAGTTACTCCTGGACAGGGGATGAGCAGTTCTTC
CASSYSWTGDEQFF
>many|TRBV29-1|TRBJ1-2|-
TGCAGCCTCATTGAGGACAGCGGTAACACCTTC
CSLIEDSGNTF
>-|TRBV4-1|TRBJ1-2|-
TGCGCCAGCAGCCAAGAGGGCACCGCCTATGGCTACACCTTC
CASSQEGTAYGYTF